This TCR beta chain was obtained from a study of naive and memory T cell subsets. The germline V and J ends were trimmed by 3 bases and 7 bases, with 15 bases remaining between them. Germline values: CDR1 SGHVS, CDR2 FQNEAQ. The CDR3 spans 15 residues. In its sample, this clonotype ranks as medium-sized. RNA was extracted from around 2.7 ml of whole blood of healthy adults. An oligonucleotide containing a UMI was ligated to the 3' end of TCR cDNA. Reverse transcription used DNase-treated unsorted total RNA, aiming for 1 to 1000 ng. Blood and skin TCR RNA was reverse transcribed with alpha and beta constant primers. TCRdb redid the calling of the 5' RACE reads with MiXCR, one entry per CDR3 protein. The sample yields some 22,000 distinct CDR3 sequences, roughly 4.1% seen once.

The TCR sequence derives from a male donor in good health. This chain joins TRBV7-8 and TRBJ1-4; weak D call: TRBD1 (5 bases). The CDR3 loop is CASSFGRDYLEKLFF. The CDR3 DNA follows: TGTGCCAGCAGCTTCGGCAGGGACTATCTTGAAAAACTGTTTTTT.